The next 21 T cell receptor beta chains were all read from a single sample in a study of T cell responses to AZD1222 COVID-19 vaccine. Libraries were prepared by immunoSEQ multiplex PCR; TCRdb keeps only in-frame clonotypes and omits some of them. The table has some 96,000 clones, around 90% seen once. The sample consisted of peripheral blood, taken on day 0 of AZD1222 vaccination. These receptors were collected from an adult in good health.

This chain joins TRBV27 and TRBJ1-2; 9 bases align to TRBD1. The CDR3 runs 14 residues. Looked up from germline, CDR1 is MNHEY and CDR2 is SMNVEV (reference sequence). The junction had 6 bases not matched to a gene; V was cut back by 2 bases and J by 8 bases. The chain's CDR3 is CASSLLGQGRGYTF. CDR3 nucleotides: TGTGCCAGCAGTTTACTGGGACAGGGACGGGGCTACACCTTC.

In nucleotides, the CDR3 is TGCGCCAGCAGCCGTGGACAGGCCACCGGGGAGCTGTTTTTT. Protein: CASSRGQATGELFF. V and J are TRBV5-1 and TRBJ2-2; TRBD1 matches at 7 bases. J was trimmed by 4 bases and V by 4 bases; bases with no gene match: 4. Germline V gene sequence: CDR1 SGHRS, CDR2 YFSETQ. The CDR3 has 14 amino acids.

V is TRBV7-9 and J is TRBJ1-6; TRBD1 aligns across 7 bases. The trim removed 3 bases at V and 7 bases at J, leaving 6 bases unmatched. Germline V gene lookup returns CDR1 SEHNR and CDR2 FQNEAQ (reference sequence). The CDR3 consists of 15 residues. The CDR3 protein is CASSFETGRNSPLHF. CDR3 nucleotide sequence: TGTGCCAGCAGCTTCGAGACAGGGCGAAATTCACCCCTCCACTTT.

The chain recombines TRBV28 with TRBJ1-2; 8 bases line up with TRBD1. The CDR3 runs to 16 residues. The germline gives CDR1 MDHEN, CDR2 SYDVKM. With V trimmed by 3 bases and J by 3 bases, 9 bases remained unmatched. The CDR3: CASSFVSLTGDYGYTF. In DNA form, the CDR3 reads TGTGCCAGCAGTTTTGTTAGCCTGACAGGGGACTATGGCTACACCTTC.

The V and J genes are TRBV2 and TRBJ2-7; D call uncertain. The CDR3 extends over 15 amino acids. Trimming took 6 bases from V and 0 from J, leaving 15 bases between them. Germline V gives CDR1 SNHLY, CDR2 FYNNEI. CDR3 in amino acids: CASSKVSPISYEQYF. The CDR3 coding sequence is TGTGCCAGCAGCAAGGTGTCCCCGATCTCCTACGAGCAGTACTTC.

The V and J genes are TRBV9 and TRBJ2-5; D unclear. Germline CDR1 is SGDLS and CDR2 is YYNGEE. Trimming pared 4 bases from V and 5 bases from J, leaving 6 bases between. There are 11 residues in the CDR3. The CDR3 nucleotides read TGTGCCAGCAGCTCCAGGGAGACCCAGTACTTC. This translates into CASSSRETQYF.

The rearrangement joins TRBV15 to TRBJ1-5, with D uncertain. V lost 3 bases and J 5 bases, leaving 11 bases between the germline ends. CDR1 is LNHNV and CDR2 is YYDKDF in the germline V gene (reference sequence). This CDR3 has 14 amino acids. CDR3 sequence reads: CATSSAGWDQPQHF. CDR3 DNA sequence: TGTGCCACCAGCAGTGCGGGTTGGGATCAGCCCCAGCATTTT.

This clone has a handful of counts. The chain combines TRBV5-1 with TRBJ1-1; no reliable D call. The CDR3 extends over 17 amino acids. Germline V gene lookup returns CDR1 SGHRS and CDR2 YFSETQ. V gave up 0 bases and J gave up 4 bases, with 19 bases separating them. The CDR3 sequence is CASSLATVGRRSTEAFF. The DNA of the CDR3 is TGCGCCAGCAGCTTGGCCACAGTCGGCAGGAGATCCACTGAAGCTTTCTTT.

This chain connects TRBV10-3 to TRBJ1-4; 7 bases match TRBD1. V dropped 5 bases and J dropped 2; count of bases not matched to a gene: 14. The CDR3 sequence is 18 residues long. CDR1 and CDR2 from the germline V gene are ENHRY and SYGVKD. CDR3 sequence: CAISSGKGARGTNEKLFF. In DNA, the CDR3 is TGTGCCATCAGTTCGGGGAAGGGGGCGCGGGGGACTAATGAAAAACTGTTTTTT.

This clone was detected only once. This chain joins TRBV5-1 and TRBJ2-1; TRBD2 is a possible D gene (5 bases). The V end was cut by 0 bases, the J end by 4 bases, with 11 bases between. Looked up from germline, CDR1 is SGHRS and CDR2 is YFSETQ. This CDR3 contains 15 residues. The CDR3 spells CASSLERADYNEQFF. In nucleotides, the CDR3 is TGCGCCAGCAGCTTGGAGCGAGCGGATTACAATGAGCAGTTCTTC.

The V and J genes are TRBV5-1 and TRBJ2-5; 9 nucleotides line up with TRBD2. V dropped 4 bases and J dropped 5; count of bases not matched to a gene: 3. This CDR3 has 13 residues. The germline V gene encodes CDR1 SGHRS and CDR2 YFSETQ. CDR3 nucleotides: TGCGCCAGCAGCCTCACTAGCGGGGAGACCCAGTACTTC. Translation gives CASSLTSGETQYF.

DNA of the CDR3: TGCAGTGCTAGTTTGAGCAATCAGCCCCAGCATTTT. This translates into CSASLSNQPQHF. V gene TRBV20-1 combines with J gene TRBJ1-5; D gene uncertain. The CDR3 runs 12 residues. CDR1 and CDR2 (germline): DFQATT, SNEGSKA (reference sequence). Trimming pared 3 bases from V and 1 base from J, leaving 4 bases between.

The chain combines TRBV28 with TRBJ1-3, with no clear D. The germline V gene encodes CDR1 MDHEN and CDR2 SYDVKM. Trimming stripped 4 bases from V and 0 bases from J, with 10 bases between. The CDR3 runs to 15 residues. The CDR3 region is CASSSHSSSGNTIYF. The CDR3 DNA follows: TGTGCCAGCAGTTCTCACTCAAGCTCTGGAAACACCATATATTTT.

The chain links TRBV7-9 to TRBJ2-7; D is perhaps TRBD1 (7 bases). The CDR3 spans 15 residues. In germline, CDR1 is SEHNR, CDR2 FQNEAQ (reference sequence). With 5 bases removed from V and 3 bases from J, the gap between germline ends came to 17 bases. CDR3 sequence: CASSPGDSTYYEQYF. As DNA, the CDR3 is TGTGCCAGCAGCCCGGGGGACAGCACATACTACGAGCAGTACTTC.

The genes are TRBV28 and TRBJ2-5; a weak D match, TRBD2 (5 bases). The CDR3 has 15 amino acids. V lost 5 bases to trimming and J lost 3 bases, with 16 bases between them. CDR1 MDHEN and CDR2 SYDVKM come from the germline V gene. The CDR3 spells CASSANRLAKETQYF. The CDR3 nucleotides are TGTGCCAGCAGTGCGAATAGGCTAGCCAAAGAGACCCAGTACTTC.

The chain has TRBV12-3 or TRBV12-4 and TRBJ2-1; 7 bases align to TRBD2. V shed 10 bases and J 7 bases; nucleotides not matched to a gene: 10. This CDR3 comprises 13 residues. The CDR3 loop is CATARGGGNEQFF. In nucleotides, the CDR3 is TGTGCCACCGCGCGTGGGGGAGGGAATGAGCAGTTCTTC.

This chain links TRBV7-9 with TRBJ1-3; D is unresolved. V was trimmed by 5 bases and J by 4 bases, leaving 9 bases between them. CDR1 and CDR2 from the germline V gene are SEHNR and FQNEAQ (reference sequence). The CDR3 spans 13 residues. The DNA for the CDR3 is TGTGCCAGCAGCCCCGGAGGGGGAAACACCATATATTTT. Protein product: CASSPGGGNTIYF.

The genes are TRBV5-1 and TRBJ1-1, with no clear D. In germline, CDR1 is SGHRS, CDR2 YFSETQ. Between the trimmed V and J ends, which lost 0 bases and 5 bases, there was a span of 8 bases. This CDR3 contains 13 residues. CDR3 protein: CASSLASATEAFF. Here the CDR3 DNA reads TGCGCCAGCAGCTTGGCCAGTGCTACTGAAGCTTTCTTT.

The V and J genes are TRBV10-1 and TRBJ1-6, with TRBD1 identical over 7 bases. The V and J ends lost 2 bases and 9 bases, in that order; junction bases with no gene match: 4. The CDR3 is 14 residues long. Per the germline V gene, CDR1 is WNHNN and CDR2 is SYGVQD (reference sequence). CDR3 nucleotide sequence: TGCGCCAGCAGTGAGAGACAGGGAGGTTCACCCCTCCACTTT. It yields the protein CASSERQGGSPLHF.

This chain joins TRBV28 and TRBJ1-4, with D tentatively TRBD1 (5 bases). V lost 8 bases, J lost 8 bases, and 12 bases lay in between. The CDR3 runs 12 residues. CDR1 is MDHEN, CDR2 SYDVKM, per germline. CDR3 DNA: TGTGCCAGCTTCGGGGAGGGGGAAAAACTGTTTTTT. Translated: CASFGEGEKLFF. Variable domain in full (rest from reference TRBV28 and TRBJ1-4): DVKVTQSSRYLVKRTGEKVFLECVQDMDHENMFWYRQDPGLGLRLIYFSYDVKMKEKGDIPEGYSVSREKKERFSLILESASTNQTSMYLCASFGEGEKLFFGSGTQLSVL.

The rearrangement uses TRBV7-9 and TRBJ2-1, with D perhaps TRBD2 (5 bases). Deletions cut 3 bases from V and 5 bases from J, with 11 bases between. Germline-derived CDR1 and CDR2 are SEHNR and FQNEAQ (reference sequence). CDR3 size: 14 residues. The chain's CDR3 is CASSLPGYNNEQFF. The CDR3 DNA reads TGTGCCAGCAGCTTGCCGGGGTATAACAATGAGCAGTTCTTC. Supplemented by reference TRBV7-9 and TRBJ2-1, the full variable domain reads DTGVSQNPRHKITKRGQNVTFRCDPISEHNRLYWYRQTLGQGPEFLTYFQNEAQLEKSRLLSDRFSAERPKGSFSTLEIQRTEQGDSAMYLCASSLPGYNNEQFFGPGTRLTVL.